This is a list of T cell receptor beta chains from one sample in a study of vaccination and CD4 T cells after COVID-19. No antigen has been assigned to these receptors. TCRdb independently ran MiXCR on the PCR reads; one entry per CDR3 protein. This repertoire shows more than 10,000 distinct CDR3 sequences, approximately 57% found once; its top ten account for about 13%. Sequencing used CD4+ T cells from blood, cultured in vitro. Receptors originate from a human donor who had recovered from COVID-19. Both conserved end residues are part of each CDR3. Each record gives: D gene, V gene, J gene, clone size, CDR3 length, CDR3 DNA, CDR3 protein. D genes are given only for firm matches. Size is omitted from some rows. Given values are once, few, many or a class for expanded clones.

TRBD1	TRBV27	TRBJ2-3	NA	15	TGTGCCAGCAGTGTAGACAGGGGGGCGGGAGATACGCAGTATTTT	CASSVDRGAGDTQYF
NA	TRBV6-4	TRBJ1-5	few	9	TGTGCCAGCAGGGAGCCCCAGCATTTT	CASREPQHF
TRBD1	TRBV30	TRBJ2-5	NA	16	TGTGCCTGGAGTGGTGGACAGGGGTATTTCCAAGAGACCCAGTACTTC	CAWSGGQGYFQETQYF
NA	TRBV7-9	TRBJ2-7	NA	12	TGTGCCAGCAGCTTCGGACGGAATGAGCAGTACTTC	CASSFGRNEQYF
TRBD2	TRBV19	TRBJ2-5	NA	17	TGTGCCAGTAGTGTCGGACTAGCGGGAGTGTTTTCGAAGACCCAGTACTTC	CASSVGLAGVFSKTQYF
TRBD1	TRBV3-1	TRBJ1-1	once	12	TGTGCCAGCACTCAAGGACAGGGCAAAGCTTTCTTT	CASTQGQGKAFF
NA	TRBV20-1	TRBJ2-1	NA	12	TGCAGTCTAGACAGGAACCAAAATGAGCAGTTCTTC	CSLDRNQNEQFF
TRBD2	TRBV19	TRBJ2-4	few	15	TGTGCCAGTAGTACCATAGCGGGAGAGCTAAACATTCAGTACTTC	CASSTIAGELNIQYF
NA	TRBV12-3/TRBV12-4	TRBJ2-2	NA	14	TGTGCCAGCAGTATCGGGACGGAGCCGGGGGAGCTGTTTTTT	CASSIGTEPGELFF
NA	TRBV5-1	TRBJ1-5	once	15	TGCGCCAGCAGCGCCGACGGACAGATCAATCAGCCCCAGCATTTT	CASSADGQINQPQHF
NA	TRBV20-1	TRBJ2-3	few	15	TGCAGTGCTAGAGATCTGGGACGCCGCACAGATACGCAGTATTTT	CSARDLGRRTDTQYF
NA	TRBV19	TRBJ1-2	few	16	TGTGCCAGTAGCCTCGGACAGCCCCGGGACGGCTATGGCTACACCTTC	CASSLGQPRDGYGYTF
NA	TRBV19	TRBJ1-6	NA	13	TGTGCCAGTAGTCAGAGAAGTAATTCACCCCTCCACTTT	CASSQRSNSPLHF
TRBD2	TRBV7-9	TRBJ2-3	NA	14	TGTGCCAGCAGCCTCGGGACTAGCGAAGATACGCAGTATTTT	CASSLGTSEDTQYF